Below, 20 T cell receptor beta chains from the same sample are listed, as sequenced in a study of patients and donors after allogeneic stem cell transplantation. Each CDR3 protein gets one entry after TCRdb re-called the RT-PCR reads with MiXCR. The sample consists of about 160,000 distinct CDR3 sequences, 24% of them appearing once. Source material: blood, either unsorted or a sorted T cell fraction (not recorded which). These receptors were collected from a human donor who was either an allogeneic HSCT recipient or a stem cell or donor lymphocyte infusion donor (not recorded which). It is not recorded whose cells these are; they may come from a transplant donor.

This chain connects TRBV12-3 or TRBV12-4 to TRBJ2-4, with 9 bases fitting TRBD1. V was clipped by 3 bases and J by 8 bases; unmatched bases: 5. This CDR3 is built from 14 residues. CDR3 sequence: CASSLDRGLDIQYF. The CDR3 DNA reads as TGTGCCAGCAGTTTGGACAGGGGCTTGGACATTCAGTACTTC.

There are a few counts of this clonotype. The rearrangement links TRBV12-3 or TRBV12-4 to TRBJ2-5; D is ambiguous. V was shortened by 6 bases and J by 5 bases, with 13 bases between the two germline ends. The CDR3 consists of 13 residues. The CDR3 spells CASSPVGRETQYF. CDR3 DNA: TGTGCCAGCAGCCCCGTGGGTCGGGAGACCCAGTACTTC.

This rearrangement joins TRBV5-1 to TRBJ1-1; D is ambiguous. Germline V gives CDR1 SGHRS, CDR2 YFSETQ. This CDR3 has 13 amino acids. V was shortened by 2 bases and J by 4 bases, with 9 bases between the two germline ends. The CDR3 DNA reads as TGCGCCAGCAGCTTTGAGGGTTTCACTGAAGCTTTCTTT. Protein sequence: CASSFEGFTEAFF.

V and J are TRBV2 and TRBJ2-2; 7 nucleotides line up with TRBD1. Germline V gives CDR1 SNHLY, CDR2 FYNNEI. The CDR3 loop spans 17 amino acids. The ends lost 8 bases at V and 0 bases at J; junction bases unmatched: 12. CDR3 amino acids: CASQQPLGTANTGELFF. As DNA, the CDR3 is TGTGCCAGCCAGCAACCCTTGGGGACAGCGAACACCGGGGAGCTGTTTTTT.

This clonotype was detected many times. V is TRBV5-6 and J is TRBJ1-5; TRBD1 might be the D (5 bases). The germline V gene encodes CDR1 SGHDT and CDR2 YYEEEE. The CDR3 covers 13 residues. V lost 2 bases and J lost 5, with 8 bases in between. In DNA form, the CDR3 reads TGTGCCAGCAGCTTAGGAGGGGATCAGCCCCAGCATTTT. It yields the protein CASSLGGDQPQHF.

The chain links TRBV9 to TRBJ1-2; D gene ambiguous. Per the germline V gene, CDR1 is SGDLS and CDR2 is YYNGEE. The CDR3 consists of 13 residues. V was cut by 0 bases and J by 6 bases, with 9 bases left in between. CDR3 sequence (DNA): TGTGCCAGCAGCGTAGCAGACGATAATGGCTACACCTTC. Amino acids: CASSVADDNGYTF.

In this sample, this clonotype turned up a few times. The rearrangement uses TRBV20-1 and TRBJ1-2; TRBD1 might be the D (5 bases). This CDR3 has 13 residues. Germline CDR1 is DFQATT and CDR2 is SNEGSKA (reference sequence). This CDR3 reads CSPQGLANYGYTF. Written as DNA, the CDR3 is TGCAGCCCGCAGGGACTTGCTAACTATGGCTACACCTTC.

The chain joins TRBV7-6 to TRBJ2-3; D is undetermined. Germline lookup yields CDR1 SGHVS and CDR2 FNYEAQ. V lost 0 bases and J lost 5, with 3 bases in between. The CDR3 runs 12 residues. The CDR3 nucleotides read TGTGCCAGCAGCTTAGCGGTAGATACGCAGTATTTT. Protein sequence: CASSLAVDTQYF.

A remark on this clonotype: A much larger clonotype is one base distant, so this may be a read error. This rearrangement joins TRBV29-1 to TRBJ1-2, with D perhaps matching TRBD1 (5 bases). CDR3 length: 16 residues. V lost 3 bases to trimming and J lost 2 bases, with 19 bases between them. Per germline, CDR1 SQVTM and CDR2 ANQGSEA. The DNA for the CDR3 is TGCAGCGTTGACGGCGGCGGCAGGGCCGCGAACTATGGCTACACCTTC. Protein: CSVDGGGRAANYGYTF.

The chain links TRBV6-5 to TRBJ1-4, with 8 bases identical to TRBD1. Losses at the gene ends were 3 bases for V and 12 bases for J; bases not matched to a gene: 6. Germline values: CDR1 MNHEY, CDR2 SVGAGI. The CDR3 extends over 13 amino acids. Here the CDR3 reads CASSYSGQGELFF. Here the CDR3 DNA reads TGTGCCAGCAGTTATTCCGGACAGGGAGAACTGTTTTTT.

This chain connects TRBV14 to TRBJ2-7, with D perhaps TRBD1 or TRBD2 (5 bases each). Germline CDR1 and CDR2: SGHDN and FVKESK. The CDR3 contains 20 residues. V was shortened by 0 bases and J by 3 bases, with 27 bases between the two germline ends. CDR3 coding DNA: TGTGCCAGCAGCCAAGATCTGCCGGGACCTTTCATTTCTCAAATCTACGAGCAGTACTTC. This gives the protein CASSQDLPGPFISQIYEQYF.

This clonotype was counted between two and nine times. The chain employs TRBV5-6 and TRBJ1-2, with D perhaps TRBD1 (5 bases). The CDR3 consists of 15 residues. Germline V CDR1 and CDR2: SGHDT, YYEEEE. Trimming took 0 bases from V and 5 from J, leaving 14 bases between them. This CDR3 is CASSLEFRGAYGYTF. The DNA of the CDR3 is TGTGCCAGCAGCTTGGAGTTCCGGGGCGCATATGGCTACACCTTC.

V is TRBV12-3 or TRBV12-4 and J is TRBJ1-6; no definite D call. The V end was cut by 4 bases, the J end by 6 bases, with 16 bases between. CDR3 size: 16 residues. CDR3 protein: CASSSSLPSANSPLHF. CDR3 sequence (DNA): TGTGCCAGCAGTTCCTCCTTACCGTCCGCTAATTCACCCCTCCACTTT.

This clonotype was seen a few times. This rearrangement joins TRBV14 to TRBJ2-3; TRBD2 matches at 7 bases. Trimming cost V 0 bases and J 3 bases; bases outside gene matches: 3. The CDR3 extends over 15 amino acids. Germline loops: CDR1 SGHDN, CDR2 FVKESK. The CDR3 DNA sequence: TGTGCCAGCAGCCAAGAATTGGGGGGGACAGATACGCAGTATTTT. It codes for CASSQELGGTDTQYF.

This clonotype was seen more than once but under ten times. J is TRBJ1-2 and V is TRBV15; possibly TRBD1 for D (5 bases). Per the germline V gene, CDR1 is LNHNV and CDR2 is YYDKDF (reference sequence). V lost 5 bases and J lost 8, with 12 bases in between. CDR3 length equals 12 residues. The CDR3 coding sequence is TGTGCCACCAGCGGCAGACAGAGGGGCTACACCTTC. This codes for CATSGRQRGYTF.

This clonotype was counted between two and nine times. The chain uses TRBV2 and TRBJ1-1; no firm D call. With 4 bases removed from V and 1 base from J, the gap between germline ends came to 16 bases. Germline V gene data show CDR1 as SNHLY and CDR2 as FYNNEI. This CDR3 contains 16 residues. DNA for the CDR3: TGTGCCAGCAGTGGGACGTTAGGCCTGACGAACACTGAAGCTTTCTTT. The encoded protein is CASSGTLGLTNTEAFF.

This clonotype was counted between two and nine times. V usage is TRBV18 and J usage is TRBJ1-2; D gene ambiguous. The CDR3 has 15 residues. Germline values: CDR1 KGHSH, CDR2 LQKENI. Trimming pared 1 base from V and 8 bases from J, leaving 17 bases between. The CDR3 protein is CASSPLDRAQGGYTF. The CDR3 DNA sequence: TGTGCCAGCTCACCACTTGACCGGGCGCAAGGGGGCTACACCTTC.

V gene TRBV25-1 combines with J gene TRBJ2-3; 7 bases line up with TRBD2. CDR3 size: 17 residues. Germline V CDR1 and CDR2: MGHDK, SYGVNS. The ends lost 4 bases at V and 0 bases at J; junction bases unmatched: 10. CDR3 DNA sequence: TGTGCCAGCAGTGCGGTATCCGGGACTACCAGCACAGATACGCAGTATTTT. It is translated as CASSAVSGTTSTDTQYF.

The chain employs TRBV2 and TRBJ2-7; 10 bases align to TRBD1. The V gene's germline CDR1 is SNHLY and CDR2 FYNNEI. Germline trimming cut 5 bases from V and 4 bases from J; bases unmatched to any gene: 5. This CDR3 has 14 amino acids. The CDR3 reads CASSKTGGRYEQYF. Here the CDR3 DNA reads TGTGCCAGCAGTAAGACAGGGGGCAGATACGAGCAGTACTTC. The full variable domain, completed using reference TRBV2 and TRBJ2-7, is EPEVTQTPSHQVTQMGQEVILRCVPISNHLYFYWYRQILGQKVEFLVSFYNNEISEKSEIFDDQFSVERPDGSNFTLKIRSTKLEDSAMYFCASSKTGGRYEQYFGPGTRLTVT.

This clonotype has just a few counts. The V call is TRBV9, the J call TRBJ1-6; TRBD1 agrees at 8 bases. The V and J ends lost 0 bases and 2 bases, in that order; junction bases with no gene match: 4. This CDR3 is built from 17 residues. Germline assignment: CDR1 SGDLS and CDR2 YYNGEE. The DNA of the CDR3 is TGTGCCAGCAGCGTAGAAGACAGGGGTACCTATAATTCACCCCTCCACTTT. It is translated as CASSVEDRGTYNSPLHF. The variable domain in full, completed from reference TRBV9 and TRBJ1-6, reads DSGVTQTPKHLITATGQRVTLRCSPRSGDLSVYWYQQSLDQGLQFLIQYYNGEERAKGNILERFSAQQFPDLHSELNLSSLELGDSALYFCASSVEDRGTYNSPLHFGNGTRLTVT.